This T cell receptor beta chain was obtained from a study of human T cells and chemical hapten exposure. Study context: From small differences in pooled library volume came most of the variation in per-sample TCR yields.

The germline V and J ends were trimmed by 0 bases and 7 bases, with 13 bases remaining between them. This CDR3 is 14 amino acids long. Per germline, CDR1 SGHDT and CDR2 YYEEEE. The library attached unique molecular identifiers to individual cDNA molecules. Per the authors' pipeline: The number of TCRs in each sample had a median of approximately 90,000 and spanned about 23,224 to 690,600. TCRdb re-derived calls from the RACE reads in MiXCR, one entry per CDR3 protein. The V and J calls were determined by TCRdb, not by the authors. Among about 83,000 distinct CDR3 sequences listed, about 6.8% were seen once. The table lists this clonotype with a few counts. Its antigen remains unknown. Stated time point: patch test 1, 2 weeks after DPC sensitization. Treatment of the sample: therapeutic diphenylcyclopropenone sensitization with weekly scalp DPC. Study-wide results and limits: Unchanged with DPC sensitization were TCRs above 1 in 1000 frequency.

The TCR was taken from a woman in her thirties with alopecia areata. Some clones in this sample may be carry-over from other donors' samples. The source material was whole blood, sampled in connection with sensitization to the hapten diphenylcyclopropenone (DPC). This chain joins TRBV5-6 and TRBJ1-1; D might be TRBD1 (5 bases). The CDR3 bases are TGTGCCAGCAGCTTGGGTGGCAGACAGAGTGAAGCTTTCTTT. This gives the protein CASSLGGRQSEAFF.